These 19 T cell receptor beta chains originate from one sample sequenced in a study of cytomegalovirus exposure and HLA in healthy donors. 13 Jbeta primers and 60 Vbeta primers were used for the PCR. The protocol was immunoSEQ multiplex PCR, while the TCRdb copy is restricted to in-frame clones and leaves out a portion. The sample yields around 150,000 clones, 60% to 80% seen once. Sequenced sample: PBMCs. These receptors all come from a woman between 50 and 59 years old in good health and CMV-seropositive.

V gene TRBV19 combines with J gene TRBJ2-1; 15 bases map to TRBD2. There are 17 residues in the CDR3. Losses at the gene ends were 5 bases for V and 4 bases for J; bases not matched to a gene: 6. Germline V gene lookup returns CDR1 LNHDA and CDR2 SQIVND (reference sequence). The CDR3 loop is CASSLGLAGGIYNEQFF. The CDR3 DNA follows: TGTGCCAGTAGTCTGGGACTAGCGGGAGGAATATACAATGAGCAGTTCTTC.

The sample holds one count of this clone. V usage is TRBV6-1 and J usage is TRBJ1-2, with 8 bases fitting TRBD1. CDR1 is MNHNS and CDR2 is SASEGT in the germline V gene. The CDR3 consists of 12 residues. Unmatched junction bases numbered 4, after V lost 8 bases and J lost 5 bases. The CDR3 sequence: CASLTGAYGYTF. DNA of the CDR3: TGTGCCAGCCTGACAGGGGCTTATGGCTACACCTTC.

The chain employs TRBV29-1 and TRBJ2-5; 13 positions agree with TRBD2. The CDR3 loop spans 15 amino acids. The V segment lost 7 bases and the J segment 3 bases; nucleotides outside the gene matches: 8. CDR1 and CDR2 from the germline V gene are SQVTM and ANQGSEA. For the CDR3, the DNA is TGCAGCGCCGGGGGACTAGCGGGGTCGAAAGAGACCCAGTACTTC. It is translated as CSAGGLAGSKETQYF.

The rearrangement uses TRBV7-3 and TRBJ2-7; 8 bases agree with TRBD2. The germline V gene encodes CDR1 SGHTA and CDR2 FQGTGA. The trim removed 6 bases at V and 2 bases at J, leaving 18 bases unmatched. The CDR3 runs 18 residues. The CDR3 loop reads CASRLKGYLAGQPYEQYF. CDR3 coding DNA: TGTGCCAGCAGACTAAAGGGGTATCTAGCGGGCCAACCCTACGAGCAGTACTTC. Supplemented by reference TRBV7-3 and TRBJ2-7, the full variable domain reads GAGVSQTPSNKVTEKGKYVELRCDPISGHTALYWYRQSLGQGPEFLIYFQGTGAADDSGLPNDRFFAVRPEGSVSTLKIQRTERGDSAVYLCASRLKGYLAGQPYEQYFGPGTRLTVT.

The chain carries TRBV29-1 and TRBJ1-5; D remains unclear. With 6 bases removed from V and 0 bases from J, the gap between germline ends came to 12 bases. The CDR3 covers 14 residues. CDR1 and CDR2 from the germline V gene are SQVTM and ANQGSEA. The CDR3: CSVLSGDSNQPQHF. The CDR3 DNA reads TGCAGCGTCTTGTCCGGAGATAGCAATCAGCCCCAGCATTTT.

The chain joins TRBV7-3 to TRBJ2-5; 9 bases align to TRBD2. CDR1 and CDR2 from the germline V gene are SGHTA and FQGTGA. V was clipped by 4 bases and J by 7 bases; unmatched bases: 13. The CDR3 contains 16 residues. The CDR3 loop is CASSSRGGRGMGTQYF. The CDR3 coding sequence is TGTGCCAGCAGCTCCCGTGGCGGGAGGGGAATGGGGACCCAGTACTTC. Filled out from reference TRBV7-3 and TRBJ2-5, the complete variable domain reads GAGVSQTPSNKVTEKGKYVELRCDPISGHTALYWYRQSLGQGPEFLIYFQGTGAADDSGLPNDRFFAVRPEGSVSTLKIQRTERGDSAVYLCASSSRGGRGMGTQYFGPGTRLLVL.

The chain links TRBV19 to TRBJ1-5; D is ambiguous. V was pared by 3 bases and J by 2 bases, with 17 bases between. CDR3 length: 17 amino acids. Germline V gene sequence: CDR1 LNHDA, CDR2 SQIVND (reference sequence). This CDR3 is CASSMLSRGRGNQPQHF. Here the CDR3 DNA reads TGTGCCAGTAGTATGCTATCTCGGGGTAGAGGCAATCAGCCCCAGCATTTT.

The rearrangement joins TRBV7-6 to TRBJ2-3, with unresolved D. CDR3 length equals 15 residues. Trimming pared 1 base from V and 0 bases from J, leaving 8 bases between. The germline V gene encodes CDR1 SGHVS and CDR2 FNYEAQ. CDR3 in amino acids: CASSLDLTSTDTQYF. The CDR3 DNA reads TGTGCCAGCAGCTTAGACTTGACTAGCACAGATACGCAGTATTTT.

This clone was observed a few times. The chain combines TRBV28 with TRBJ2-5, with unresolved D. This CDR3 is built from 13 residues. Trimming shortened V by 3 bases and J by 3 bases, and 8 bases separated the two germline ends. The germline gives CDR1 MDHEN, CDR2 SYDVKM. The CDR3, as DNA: TGTGCCAGCAGTTTTTTGGCGGAAGAGACCCAGTACTTC. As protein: CASSFLAEETQYF.

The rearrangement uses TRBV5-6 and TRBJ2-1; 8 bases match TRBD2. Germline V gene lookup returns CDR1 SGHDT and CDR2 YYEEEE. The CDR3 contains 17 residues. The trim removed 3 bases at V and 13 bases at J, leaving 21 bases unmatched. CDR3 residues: CASSYQPSGTRHALQFF. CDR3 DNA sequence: TGTGCCAGCAGCTACCAACCTTCCGGGACTAGGCATGCTTTACAGTTCTTC.

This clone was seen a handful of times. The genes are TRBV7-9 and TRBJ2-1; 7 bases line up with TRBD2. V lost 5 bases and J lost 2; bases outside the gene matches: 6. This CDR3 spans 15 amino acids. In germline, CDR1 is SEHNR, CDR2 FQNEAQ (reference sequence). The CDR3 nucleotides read TGTGCCAGCAGCCCACGGGACTATCCCTACAATGAGCAGTTCTTC. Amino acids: CASSPRDYPYNEQFF.

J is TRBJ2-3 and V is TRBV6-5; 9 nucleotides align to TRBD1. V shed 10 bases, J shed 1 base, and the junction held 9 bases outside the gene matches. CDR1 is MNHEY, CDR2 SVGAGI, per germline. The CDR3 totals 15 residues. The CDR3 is CATQQTGGGTDTQYF. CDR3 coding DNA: TGTGCCACCCAACAAACAGGGGGCGGCACAGATACGCAGTATTTT.

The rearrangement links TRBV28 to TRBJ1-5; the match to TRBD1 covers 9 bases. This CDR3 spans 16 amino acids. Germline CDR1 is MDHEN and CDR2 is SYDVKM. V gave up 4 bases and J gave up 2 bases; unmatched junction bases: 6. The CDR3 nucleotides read TGTGCCAGCAGTTCATACAGGGGGCCTGGCAATCAGCCCCAGCATTTT. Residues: CASSSYRGPGNQPQHF.

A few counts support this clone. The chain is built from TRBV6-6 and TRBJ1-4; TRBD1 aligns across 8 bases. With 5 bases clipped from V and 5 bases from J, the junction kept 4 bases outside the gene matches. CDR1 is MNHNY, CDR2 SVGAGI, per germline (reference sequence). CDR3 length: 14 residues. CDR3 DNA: TGTGCCAGCAGTCGGACAGGGCCCAATGAAAAACTGTTTTTT. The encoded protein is CASSRTGPNEKLFF.

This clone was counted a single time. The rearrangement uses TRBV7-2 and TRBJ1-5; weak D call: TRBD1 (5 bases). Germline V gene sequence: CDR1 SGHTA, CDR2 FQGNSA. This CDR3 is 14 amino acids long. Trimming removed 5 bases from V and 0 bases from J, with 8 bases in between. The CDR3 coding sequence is TGTGCCAGCAGCCGGGGGGTTAGCAATCAGCCCCAGCATTTT. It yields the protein CASSRGVSNQPQHF.

CDR3 DNA sequence: TGTGCCAGCAGCTTAGGCGTGCAAGAGGAGCCCCAGCATTTT. Its protein is CASSLGVQEEPQHF. This rearrangement joins TRBV5-8 to TRBJ1-5; no definite D call. Trimming shortened V by 2 bases and J by 8 bases, and 14 bases separated the two germline ends. There are 14 residues in the CDR3. Germline CDR1 and CDR2: SGHTS and YDEGEE.

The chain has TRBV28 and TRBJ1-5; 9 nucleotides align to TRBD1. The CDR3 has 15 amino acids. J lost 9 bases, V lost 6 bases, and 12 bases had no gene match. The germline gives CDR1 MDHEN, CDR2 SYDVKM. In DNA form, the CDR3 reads TGTGCCAGCAGCCTTCCGGGACAGGGAGGGATGCCCCAGCATTTT. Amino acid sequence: CASSLPGQGGMPQHF.

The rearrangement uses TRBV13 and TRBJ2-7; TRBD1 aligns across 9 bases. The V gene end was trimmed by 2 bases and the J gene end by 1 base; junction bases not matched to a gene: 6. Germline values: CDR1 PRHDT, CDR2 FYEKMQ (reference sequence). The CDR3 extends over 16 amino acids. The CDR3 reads CASSLIRDRDSYEQYF. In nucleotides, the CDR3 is TGTGCCAGCAGCTTAATAAGGGACAGGGATTCCTACGAGCAGTACTTC.

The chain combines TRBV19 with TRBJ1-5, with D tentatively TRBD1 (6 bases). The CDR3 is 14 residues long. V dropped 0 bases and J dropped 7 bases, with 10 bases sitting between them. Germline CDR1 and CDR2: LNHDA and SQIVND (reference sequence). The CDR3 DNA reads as TGTGCCAGTAGTATAGACAGGGGTGTACAGCCCCAGCATTTT. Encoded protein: CASSIDRGVQPQHF.